This record looks at one T cell receptor beta chain sequence and its context. There are 15 residues in the CDR3. V gave up 4 bases and J gave up 6 bases; unmatched junction bases: 11. CDR1 and CDR2 (germline): MGHRA, YSYEKL. Symptom resolution, clearance, or two negative PCRs marked the recovered donors of Cohort 3. The data were taken from a study of blood T cell repertoires in COVID-19. Overall study: PBMCs, B-cell-depleted T cells, or T cells provided the cDNA or gDNA that made up the material.

As handled by the study authors: Amplification of reference gene primers was used by the study to estimate nucleated cell counts. The data were produced by immunoSEQ multiplex PCR, yet TCRdb's version contains in-frame clones alone and is incomplete. Clonal size and the V and J genes are those of that table, whereas D and trimming came from the DNA. This table holds 370,000 or so clones, roughly 86% found once. The source material was PBMCs or T cells enriched from blood (not recorded which). This receptor was identified in a man in his thirties or forties who had recovered from COVID-19. The chain joins TRBV4-1 to TRBJ1-2, with TRBD1 matching 7 bases. Written as DNA, the CDR3 is TGCGCCAGCAGCCGAACCTTAGACAGGGACCATGGCTACACCTTC. Its translation: CASSRTLDRDHGYTF.